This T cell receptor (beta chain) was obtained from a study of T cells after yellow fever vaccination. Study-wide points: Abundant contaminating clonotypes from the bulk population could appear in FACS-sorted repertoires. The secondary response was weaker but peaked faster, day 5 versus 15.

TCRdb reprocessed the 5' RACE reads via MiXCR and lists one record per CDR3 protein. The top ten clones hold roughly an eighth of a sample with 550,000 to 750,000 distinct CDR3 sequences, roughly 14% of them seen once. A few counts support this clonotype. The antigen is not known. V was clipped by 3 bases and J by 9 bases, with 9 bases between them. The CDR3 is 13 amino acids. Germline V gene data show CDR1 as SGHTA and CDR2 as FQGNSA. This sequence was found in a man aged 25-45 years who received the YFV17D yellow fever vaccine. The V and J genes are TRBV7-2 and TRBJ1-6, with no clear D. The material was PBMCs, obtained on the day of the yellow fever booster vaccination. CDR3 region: CASSFRTTSPLHF. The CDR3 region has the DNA TGTGCCAGCAGCTTTAGGACGACTTCACCCCTCCACTTT.